One T cell receptor beta chain is described in this entry. Its specificity is not known. Measured with immunoSEQ multiplex PCR; TCRdb has only the in-frame clones, and not every one. Among about 70,000 clones, roughly 80% were seen once, and the ten largest hold 6% to 8%. The junction had 4 bases not matched to a gene; V was cut back by 7 bases and J by 1 base. The CDR3 extends over 14 amino acids. In germline, CDR1 is SNHLY, CDR2 FYNNEI. The sample belongs to a study of OX40 agonist ivuxolimab in advanced cancers. Study context: Ivuxolimab, which is an agonistic anti-OX40 (CD134) antibody, was administered to the patients. Dosing consisted of intravenous ivuxolimab at 0.01 to 10 mg/kg every 2 weeks. Partial responses were observed in three patients, of whom one had hepatocellular carcinoma and two had cutaneous melanoma. Overall study findings and caveats: CD4+ and CD8+ blood T cells expanded clonally by week 6 at 0.1 to 3.0 mg/kg.

The receptor's source is an adult with an advanced solid tumor such as melanoma, head and neck, liver or kidney cancer. V gene TRBV2 combines with J gene TRBJ2-3, with 8 bases that match TRBD2. The sequenced sample was CD4+ or CD8+ T cells sorted from blood, obtained in a trial of the OX40 agonist ivuxolimab. CDR3 coding DNA: TGTGCCAGCACGCGGGAGGTCGGCACAGATACGCAGTATTTT. This gives the protein CASTREVGTDTQYF.